The TCR beta chain described here comes from a study of T cell repertoires in cytomegalovirus infection. On the study more broadly: Matching HLA type and CMV infection were both indicated by public TCR beta signatures. Overall study results and limits: CMV carriers with the relevant HLA were identified by cumulative public TCR beta family frequency. Ex vivo, HLA-C-restricted CMV-specific TCR beta clonotypes prevailed over the rest of the response.

CDR1 is ENHRY and CDR2 is SYGVKD in the germline V gene. J was trimmed by 7 bases and V by 10 bases; bases with no gene match: 7. This CDR3 comprises 11 residues. In this sample, this clonotype turned up many times. Its target is unknown. TCRdb recomputed calls from the reads with MiXCR, one row per CDR3 protein. The sample has more than 500,000 distinct CDR3 sequences, more than 15% seen once; the top ten hold 20% to 30%. This chain connects TRBV10-3 to TRBJ2-7; TRBD1 aligns across 7 bases. The source is a human donor in good health (CMV status not recorded). Some clones in this sample may be carry-over from other donors' samples. Sequencing was performed on CD8+ T cells from PBMCs. The DNA for the CDR3 is TGTGCCACCCTAGAGACAGGGGAGCAGTACTTC. This sequence encodes CATLETGEQYF.